This is a list of T cell receptor beta chains from one sample in a study of T cells in Graves' hyperthyroidism and ophthalmopathy. One entry per CDR3 protein results from TCRdb running MiXCR on the multiplex PCR reads. The sample lists about 250,000 distinct CDR3 sequences; 22% were seen once. Sequenced: blood. The receptors originated from a man aged 25 to 45 with Graves' ophthalmopathy. CDR3s leave out the opening cysteine and the closing phenylalanine or tryptophan.

cdr3_aa v_call
ASSQEGRGAYEQY TRBV11-3
ASSLFAGGHQPQH TRBV5-6
ASSQRLHQETQY TRBV5-5
ASSQDKGGQPEY TRBV3-1
ASSQGLANTEAF TRBV3-1
SAGTGGFVSKNIQY TRBV29-1
ASSMFTSDTQY TRBV19
ASSLQGYNEKLF TRBV18
ASSRGSGELF TRBV5-1
ASSDRAGGSEAF TRBV6-2/TRBV6-3
ASSYSLRKGLDNEQF TRBV6-1
ASSQGPGQGESPLH TRBV3-1
ASSEYRDRKPADYGYT TRBV6-1
ASSLGRDEQF TRBV11-3
ASSLAGPGGGNTIY TRBV5-1
STRVGWGNQPQH TRBV20-1
ASSLDSANTGELF TRBV11-2
ASSPEGQINTEAF TRBV9
ASRMGGSGTDTQY TRBV6-1
ASSALAGEGNEQF TRBV5-1
ASSPAWGRATDTQY TRBV7-9
ASSLRLTGRNEQF TRBV5-6
ASSVRDRATDTQY TRBV9
ASSLGTSTGTQY TRBV5-1
SVGTGGMNTEAF TRBV29-1
ASSFRTGGTEAF TRBV11-3
ASSYMSEQF TRBV6-5
ASSLIQGDQGNTQY TRBV7-8
ASNPPGGRGEQF TRBV12-3/TRBV12-4
ASSLNYNTDTQY TRBV11-2
ASSPTWTSQTQY TRBV3-1
ASSPTSARGETQY TRBV3-1
ASASSTGELF TRBV12-3/TRBV12-4
AGTLAAAGNEQF TRBV2
ASSPLRGLRSPLH TRBV2
SVSTLTDTQY TRBV29-1
ASSWDRGNTEAF TRBV2
ASSSTNTLGGYGYT TRBV28
ASSLQGAGTDTQY TRBV7-8
SVRSGVSEQY TRBV29-1
ASNLPRQEPDTQY TRBV6-1
ASSQTSGSHEQF TRBV14
AWSKLAGVVGELF TRBV30
SARGGGAGYQPQH TRBV20-1
ASSYLGQRGVMNTEAF TRBV6-5
ASSLGSGTSVGPSYNEQF TRBV7-6
ASGYTDTQY TRBV5-1
ASSLTSGRSHEQF TRBV5-1